This T cell receptor (beta chain) was retrieved from a study of cytomegalovirus exposure and HLA in healthy donors. Libraries were prepared by immunoSEQ multiplex PCR; TCRdb keeps only in-frame clonotypes and omits some of them. The sample has 110,000 to 150,000 clones; about 95% are singletons. Of note for this clone: Its antigen is undetermined.

The study's findings and limits: Most TCR sequences were uncommon, yet certain public TCRs appeared in many donors.

Looked up from germline, CDR1 is MNHEY and CDR2 is SVGAGI. The CDR3 contains 13 residues. The V and J ends lost 6 bases and 2 bases respectively, with 9 bases between them. The rearrangement links TRBV6-5 to TRBJ2-3; possible D gene TRBD2, 5 bases. The sequence came from a man younger than 30 in good health and CMV-seropositive. The material sequenced was PBMCs. The CDR3 spells CASSLRDTDTQYF. For the CDR3, the DNA is TGTGCCAGCAGCCTCCGGGACACAGATACGCAGTATTTT.